The TCR beta chain under discussion was sequenced for a study of human thymus T cells. Germline CDR1 is SGHRS and CDR2 is YFSETQ. CDR3 length equals 17 residues. The junction had 12 bases not matched to a gene; V was cut back by 4 bases and J by 4 bases. Here immunoSEQ multiplex PCR was the method, and the copy in TCRdb shows in-frame clones only, minus some. Among around 70,000 clones, roughly 94% were seen once, and the ten largest hold 0.03% to 0.035%. Surgeons resected thymus tissue during corrective heart surgery. The V gene is TRBV5-1, the J gene TRBJ1-5; 9 nucleotides match TRBD1. The TCR sequence derives from a girl under three years old with a congenital heart defect but otherwise immunologically healthy. Sequencing input: thymus tissue. The CDR3 sequence: CASSPGQGEGENQPQHF. CDR3 DNA sequence: TGCGCCAGCAGCCCGGGACAGGGCGAGGGGGAAAATCAGCCCCAGCATTTT.